The 8 T cell receptor beta chains given below trace back to one sample, sequenced in a study of regulatory dendritic cells for organ transplantation. The assay was immunoSEQ multiplex PCR, and TCRdb's table has in-frame clones only and misses some. The sample records about 30,000 clones, less than 90% being singletons. Source material: naive CD4+ T cells from blood. The subset was: CD45RA+ naive T cells. The receptors shown here come from a human donor in good health.

The count of this clone is one. V is TRBV27 and J is TRBJ1-2; TRBD1 aligns across 9 bases. Trimming cost V 4 bases and J 6 bases; bases outside gene matches: 3. This CDR3 region has 13 residues. CDR1 and CDR2 from the germline V gene are MNHEY and SMNVEV (reference sequence). The CDR3 DNA sequence: TGTGCCAGCAGTTCAACAGGGGGCCATGGCTACACCTTC. This codes for CASSSTGGHGYTF.

V and J are TRBV19 and TRBJ2-4; tentative D call: TRBD1 (6 bases). This CDR3 is built from 15 residues. V lost 0 bases to trimming and J lost 9 bases, with 15 bases between them. Germline-derived CDR1 and CDR2 are LNHDA and SQIVND (reference sequence). The CDR3 DNA is TGTGCCAGTAGTATAGATCCAACAGGGAATGGCATTCAGTACTTC. It is translated as CASSIDPTGNGIQYF.

The chain carries TRBV30 and TRBJ1-6; D is ambiguous. V gave up 3 bases and J gave up 7 bases, with 10 bases separating them. The germline V gene encodes CDR1 GTSNPN and CDR2 SVGIG (reference sequence). This CDR3 region has 13 residues. CDR3 in amino acids: CAWRDGQNSPLHF. CDR3 bases: TGTGCCTGGAGGGACGGCCAGAATTCACCCCTCCACTTT.

The rearrangement uses TRBV7-6 and TRBJ2-2; D may correspond to TRBD1 or TRBD2 (7 bases each). The germline gives CDR1 SGHVS, CDR2 FNYEAQ. Trimming stripped 7 bases from V and 5 bases from J, with 23 bases between. The length of the CDR3 is 17 residues. The CDR3: CASTPRGAGARTGELFF. The CDR3 nucleotides read TGTGCCAGCACCCCCAGGGGGGCGGGGGCAAGAACCGGGGAGCTGTTTTTT. Looking up the rest from reference TRBV7-6 and TRBJ2-2 gives the full variable domain: GAGVSQSPRYKVTKRGQDVALRCDPISGHVSLYWYRQALGQGPEFLTYFNYEAQQDKSGLPNDRFSAERPEGSISTLTIQRTEQRDSAMYRCASTPRGAGARTGELFFGEGSRLTVL.

This chain uses TRBV13 with TRBJ2-3; D is perhaps TRBD2 (6 bases). CDR1 is PRHDT and CDR2 is FYEKMQ in the germline V gene (reference sequence). The CDR3 sequence is 15 residues long. Trimming pared 2 bases from V and 4 bases from J, leaving 13 bases between. In DNA form, the CDR3 reads TGTGCCAGCAGCTTAATCGTACGGGAGTCAGATACGCAGTATTTT. Protein product: CASSLIVRESDTQYF.

V and J are TRBV10-2 and TRBJ1-1; 7 bases map to TRBD1. V was clipped by 6 bases and J by 3 bases; unmatched bases: 19. There are 18 residues in the CDR3. Germline V gene sequence: CDR1 WSHSY, CDR2 SAAADI. The CDR3 DNA reads as TGCGCCAGCAGCGAATCATTAATCGGCAGGGGGTCGGACACTGAAGCTTTCTTT. Its translation: CASSESLIGRGSDTEAFF.

The chain links TRBV10-3 to TRBJ2-1; tentatively, D is TRBD2 (6 bases). Trimming took off 10 bases at V and 0 bases at J, with 19 bases between the two ends. CDR1 ENHRY and CDR2 SYGVKD come from the germline V gene. The CDR3 length is 16 residues. CDR3 DNA sequence: TGTGCCACCGGGGGTGGGATGGGGGGCTCCTACAATGAGCAGTTCTTC. Amino acid sequence: CATGGGMGGSYNEQFF.

V is TRBV19 and J is TRBJ1-1; possibly TRBD1 for D (6 bases). Trimming removed 7 bases at V and 4 bases at J, with 10 bases between. The CDR3 contains 12 residues. The germline V gene has CDR1 LNHDA and CDR2 SQIVND (reference sequence). CDR3 residues: CASNRVGTEAFF. The CDR3 nucleotides read TGTGCCAGTAACAGGGTGGGCACTGAAGCTTTCTTT.